The 23 T cell receptor beta chains reported below all come from one sample, sequenced in a study of CD8+CD57+ T cells in acquired aplastic anemia. TCR beta VDJ combinations and CDR3 sequences were profiled from genomic DNA. From the reads, TCRdb called clonotypes with MiXCR, one entry per CDR3 protein. The sample consists of more than 250,000 distinct CDR3 sequences, 82% of them appearing once. By flow cytometry, patients selected for sequencing had shown an expansion of CD8+CD57+ cells. Sequenced: sorted CD4+, CD8+, or CD8+CD57+ T cells (not recorded which) from PBMCs. These TCRs come from a human donor with aplastic anemia.

The gene calls are TRBV7-3 and TRBJ2-1, with D perhaps matching TRBD1 (5 bases). The germline CDR1 and CDR2 sequences are SGHTA and FQGTGA. The V and J ends lost 2 bases and 13 bases respectively, with 24 bases between them. This CDR3 comprises 16 residues. The CDR3 reads CASSLVAWGNEQVQFF. The CDR3 region has the DNA TGTGCCAGCAGCTTAGTGGCCTGGGGCAATGAGCAGGTCCAGTTCTTC.

This clonotype was seen just once. The chain uses TRBV11-3 and TRBJ2-3, with D possibly being TRBD1 or TRBD2 (6 bases each). Trimming removed 3 bases at V and 3 bases at J, with 16 bases between. Per germline, CDR1 SGHNT and CDR2 YENEEA. This CDR3 is 16 amino acids long. The CDR3 is CASSFAGRGGTDTQYF. In nucleotides, the CDR3 is TGTGCCAGCAGCTTTGCGGGCAGGGGAGGAACAGATACGCAGTATTTT.

This clonotype was recorded once. Possible read error: a much larger clone is one base away. The genes are TRBV7-2 and TRBJ2-3; TRBD1 might be the D (5 bases). The germline CDR1 and CDR2 sequences are SGHTA and FQGNSA. The CDR3 loop spans 14 amino acids. CDR3 residues: CASSFEPDETALSF. DNA for the CDR3: TGTGCCAGCAGCTTTGAGCCAGACGAGACAGCCCTTTCCTTT.

The gene calls are TRBV7-8 and TRBJ1-6; D unresolved. Trimming removed 3 bases at V and 16 bases at J, with 19 bases between. The CDR3 consists of 14 residues. Germline V CDR1 and CDR2: SGHVS, FQNEAQ. CDR3 loop: CASSLRSCTDSLHF. The CDR3 DNA sequence: TGTGCCAGCAGCTTGAGATCCTGCACCGACTCTCTCCACTTT.

Of note for this clonotype: One end of the junction is discordant with germline, which a read error may explain. V gene TRBV7-9 combines with J gene TRBJ2-3; D ambiguous. This CDR3 contains 12 residues. Per germline, CDR1 SEHNR and CDR2 FQNEAQ (reference sequence). CDR3 sequence (DNA): TGTGCCAGCAGCGTGGGGTGCGATGCGCAGTCGTTT. Translation: CASSVGCDAQSF.

In regard to this clonotype: One end of the junction varies from germline; a read error may be responsible. The chain is built from TRBV7-9 and TRBJ1-1; D gene ambiguous. This CDR3 region has 15 residues. Per the germline V gene, CDR1 is SEHNR and CDR2 is FQNEAQ (reference sequence). CDR3 in DNA: TGTGCCAGCAGCTTAGATCCCGGAGAGCAGACTGTAGCTTTCTTT. Amino acid sequence: CASSLDPGEQTVAFF.

V usage is TRBV6-5 and J usage is TRBJ1-1; D perhaps matches TRBD1 (5 bases). Per germline, CDR1 MNHEY and CDR2 SVGAGI. The CDR3 contains 13 residues. V shed 6 bases and J shed 1 base, with 9 bases lying between them. CDR3 bases: TGTGCCAGCAGCGACGACAGGAACACTGAAGCTTTCTTT. Translated, it gives CASSDDRNTEAFF.

The CDR3: CASCWGADANYGYTF. Here the CDR3 DNA reads TGTGCCAGCTGCTGGGGGGCCGACGCAAACTATGGCTACACCTTC. The V gene is TRBV11-3, the J gene TRBJ1-2, with TRBD1 as a possible D gene (6 bases). From germline, CDR1 is SGHNT and CDR2 YENEEA. V was cut by 8 bases and J by 2 bases, with 18 bases left in between. CDR3 length equals 15 residues.

The rearrangement uses TRBV20-1 and TRBJ2-1; D is undetermined. Germline CDR1 and CDR2: DFQATT and SNEGSKA (reference sequence). This CDR3 comprises 16 residues. V was cut by 4 bases and J by 3 bases, with 19 bases left in between. As DNA, the CDR3 is TGCAGTGCTATCGGTGGAACCAACGTGGTCTACAATGAGCAGTTCTTC. It encodes CSAIGGTNVVYNEQFF.

The V and J genes are TRBV15 and TRBJ1-2, with D hard to call. Near its end, the DNA agrees better with TRBJ2-5, so the J call may be wrong. Germline assignment: CDR1 LNHNV and CDR2 YYDKDF (reference sequence). CDR3 size: 14 residues. The CDR3 here is CATSLGNEQDPQYF. DNA of the CDR3: TGTGCCACCAGCTTAGGCAACGAGCAAGACCCCCAGTACTTC.

About this clonotype: One end of the junction does not line up with germline, which may come from a read error. The rearrangement uses TRBV9 and TRBJ2-3; 7 bases map to TRBD1. CDR3 length equals 14 residues. Germline CDR1 is SGDLS and CDR2 is YYNGEE. Here the CDR3 DNA reads TGTGCCAGCAGCGTAGGGGGACAGCGCACAGAGAAGCATTTT. Amino acids: CASSVGGQRTEKHF. The full variable domain, completed using reference TRBV9 and TRBJ2-3, is DSGVTQTPKHLITATGQRVTLRCSPRSGDLSVYWYQQSLDQGLQFLIQYYNGEERAKGNILERFSAQQFPDLHSELNLSSLELGDSALYFCASSVGGQRTEKHFGPGTRLTVL.

The J gene is TRBJ2-3, the V gene TRBV2; D may correspond to TRBD1 or TRBD2 (5 bases each). The CDR3 length is 12 residues. V was trimmed by 8 bases and J by 3 bases, leaving 9 bases between them. CDR1 is SNHLY and CDR2 is FYNNEI in the germline V gene. The CDR3 DNA reads as TGTGCCAGCGGGGACGGGACAGATACGCAGTATTTT. Its protein is CASGDGTDTQYF.

As to this clonotype: Its ends do not fully match the called genes, so a read error is possible. The chain couples TRBV7-9 to TRBJ2-3; no definite D call. CDR3 length: 14 amino acids. Germline V gives CDR1 SEHNR, CDR2 FQNEAQ (reference sequence). The CDR3 region has the DNA TGTGCCAGCAGCTTAGCGCAATTGACCGCCGGGCAGCTGTTT. It is translated as CASSLAQLTAGQLF.

The chain links TRBV20-1 to TRBJ1-6; D gene ambiguous. V was shortened by 5 bases and J by 3 bases, with 14 bases between the two germline ends. Germline V gene lookup returns CDR1 DFQATT and CDR2 SNEGSKA (reference sequence). The CDR3 runs 15 residues. The CDR3 sequence: CSAPAQALYNSPLHF. DNA of the CDR3: TGCAGTGCTCCAGCTCAGGCCCTCTATAATTCACCCCTCCACTTT.

The chain uses TRBV10-3 and TRBJ1-5; the D gene is possibly TRBD1 (6 bases). From germline, CDR1 is ENHRY and CDR2 SYGVKD. With 1 base removed from V and 4 bases from J, the gap between germline ends came to 11 bases. The CDR3 covers 15 residues. CDR3 sequence reads: CAISEYQGRNQPQHF. CDR3 bases: TGTGCCATCAGTGAGTACCAGGGGAGGAATCAGCCCCAGCATTTT.

This rearrangement joins TRBV7-9 to TRBJ2-1; 10 positions match TRBD2. The CDR3 runs 17 residues. J lost 4 bases, V lost 6 bases, and 12 bases had no gene match. From germline, CDR1 is SEHNR and CDR2 FQNEAQ (reference sequence). CDR3 region: CASSARALAGEYNEQFF. DNA of the CDR3: TGTGCCAGCAGTGCCCGAGCCCTAGCGGGAGAGTACAATGAGCAGTTCTTC.

This clonotype was detected a few times. V usage is TRBV5-1 and J usage is TRBJ2-1; unclear D gene. CDR1 and CDR2 from the germline V gene are SGHRS and YFSETQ. Trimming removed 0 bases at V and 8 bases at J, with 3 bases between. The CDR3 totals 11 residues. The CDR3 sequence: CASSLVDEQFF. The CDR3 DNA sequence: TGCGCCAGCAGCTTGGTGGATGAGCAGTTCTTC.

CDR3 loop: CASSLTGGPDTQYNEQFF. CDR3 sequence (DNA): TGTGCCAGCAGCTTAACGGGAGGTCCCGATACGCAGTATAATGAGCAGTTCTTC. The genes are TRBV7-8 and TRBJ2-1; TRBD2 matches at 7 bases. V was pared by 2 bases and J by 7 bases, with 17 bases of the junction left unmatched. Germline lookup yields CDR1 SGHVS and CDR2 FQNEAQ. The CDR3 extends over 18 amino acids.

In regard to this clonotype: The conserved final phenylalanine or tryptophan is absent from the CDR3, which likely points to a read error. The DNA is left out, because the CDR3 cannot be placed on it with certainty; the CDR3 is given as TCRdb lists it. The chain combines TRBV7-9 with TRBJ1-2. A total of 13 residues make up the CDR3, ends included. Germline CDR1 SEHNR, CDR2 FQNEAQ (reference sequence). CDR3 in amino acids: CASSYESSGGYDE.

The count of this clonotype is one. This chain connects TRBV7-3 to TRBJ2-7; 11 positions match TRBD2. The CDR3 runs 19 residues. V dropped 6 bases and J dropped 0; count of bases not matched to a gene: 16. Germline V gene data show CDR1 as SGHTA and CDR2 as FQGTGA. CDR3 DNA sequence: TGTGCCAGCAGTTTGGGGGGCGGGTGGGGACTAGCGGCCTCCTACGAGCAGTACTTC. As protein: CASSLGGGWGLAASYEQYF.

The genes are TRBV9 and TRBJ1-2; possibly TRBD1 for D (5 bases). The CDR3 is 15 amino acids. Germline CDR1 reads SGDLS; CDR2 reads YYNGEE. Trimming removed 4 bases at V and 12 bases at J, with 25 bases between. The chain's CDR3 is CASSFGTSGIDTHTF. DNA for the CDR3: TGTGCCAGCAGCTTCGGGACTAGCGGAATAGATACGCACACCTTC.

Comment on this clonotype: The DNA is left out, because the CDR3 cannot be placed on it with certainty; the CDR3 is given as TCRdb lists it. V is TRBV7-6 and J is TRBJ2-7. The CDR3 length is 18 residues, termini included. Looked up from germline, CDR1 is SGHVS and CDR2 is FNYEAQ. The CDR3 region is CASSLHANQYFGSYEQYF.

This chain links TRBV6-2 or TRBV6-3 with TRBJ2-1; 8 bases fit TRBD2. The CDR3 is 15 amino acids. Germline values: CDR1 MNHEY, CDR2 SVGEGT. The trim removed 6 bases at V and 9 bases at J, leaving 13 bases unmatched. The CDR3 nucleotides are TGTGCCAGCAGAGCGAGCGGGGGTGCCAACCTTGAGCAGTTCTTC. This sequence encodes CASRASGGANLEQFF.